A selection of T cell receptor beta chains follows, all from one sample in a study of blood T cell repertoires in COVID-19. The method was immunoSEQ multiplex PCR; TCRdb's version includes in-frame clones alone and lacks a portion of them. The sample shows approximately 230,000 clones, roughly 79% of them seen only once. Sequencing was done on a sample of PBMCs or T cells enriched from blood (not recorded which). All receptors come from a man between 35 and 55 years old who had recovered from COVID-19. CDR3s include the opening cysteine and the closing phenylalanine or tryptophan.

v_gene	j_gene	CDR3aa
TRBV2	TRBJ1-2	CASSGEVQTGSGYTF
TRBV27	TRBJ1-6	CASSLFGQGDSPLHF
TRBV3-1/TRBV3-2	TRBJ1-2	CASSHPQYDRVIGYTF
TRBV7-9	TRBJ1-4	CASSLGREGEKLFF
TRBV12-1	TRBJ1-2	CASSFASRNYGYTF
TRBV7-9	TRBJ1-2	CASSLAGSGNNYGYTF
TRBV6-1	TRBJ1-5	CASSEGSTPNQPQHF
TRBV3-1/TRBV3-2	TRBJ2-7	CASSQGLAGVSYEQYF
TRBV30	TRBJ2-1	CAWQRGGNEQFF
TRBV5-6	TRBJ2-1	CASSWGLLSSYNEQFF
TRBV27	TRBJ2-3	CASRIAGGADTQYF
TRBV5-5	TRBJ1-5	CASSYGQANQPQHF
TRBV7-3	TRBJ2-5	CASSRSVIRGETQYF
TRBV5-4	TRBJ1-2	CASSLGHSVTANYGYTF
TRBV27	TRBJ1-1	CASYGPRTGNTEAFF
TRBV3-1/TRBV3-2	TRBJ1-3	CASSQDPYSGNTIYF
TRBV3-1/TRBV3-2	TRBJ2-7	CASSRSGSPYEQYF
TRBV3-1/TRBV3-2	TRBJ1-1	CASSQARGRQAFF
TRBV10-3	TRBJ1-5	CAISERGGQPQHF
TRBV19	TRBJ1-2	CAIAPRGNGYTF
TRBV19	TRBJ2-2	CASSMAGAHTGELFF
TRBV6-5	TRBJ1-6	CASSPGVYNSPLHF
TRBV7-3	TRBJ2-3	CASSLMVGGPGADTQYF
TRBV19	TRBJ1-1	CASSIIGQGNTEAFF
TRBV5-1	TRBJ1-2	CASSLFRPGEGYTF
TRBV28	TRBJ1-6	CASGSRDTPNSPLHF
TRBV28	TRBJ1-2	CAGGSRGLYGYTF
TRBV6-2/TRBV6-3	TRBJ1-5	CASSYSVDQPQHF
TRBV5-1	TRBJ1-6	CASSSNVGTGINSPLHF
TRBV30	TRBJ2-2	CAYSPGTTYYTGELFF